These 13 T cell receptor beta chains share one sample of origin, sequenced in a study of T-cell memory formation after mild COVID-19. MiXCR was run by TCRdb on the 5' RACE reads, yielding one entry per CDR3 protein. The repertoire includes roughly 170,000 distinct CDR3 sequences, about 18% of them detected once, and roughly 4.3% sits in the top ten. The sequenced sample was PBMCs or a T cell subset sorted from them (not recorded which). These receptors were obtained from a man aged 18-30 years who had mild COVID-19 (a few samples of this study predate the infection). Cell type and time point are not known.

The genes are TRBV5-6 and TRBJ1-1; the D is unclear. There are 12 residues in the CDR3. V lost 2 bases, J lost 1 base, and 3 bases lay in between. Per the germline V gene, CDR1 is SGHDT and CDR2 is YYEEEE. The CDR3 here is CASSFPNTEAFF. In nucleotides, the CDR3 is TGTGCCAGCAGCTTCCCGAACACTGAAGCTTTCTTT.

This clonotype was detected ten times or more. This rearrangement joins TRBV25-1 to TRBJ2-1, with D possibly matching TRBD1 (5 bases). The V and J ends lost 6 bases and 4 bases respectively, with 7 bases between them. The CDR3 totals 12 residues. Germline V lookup: CDR1 MGHDK, CDR2 SYGVNS. The CDR3 loop reads CASSQGYNEQFF. For the CDR3, the DNA is TGTGCCAGCAGCCAGGGATACAATGAGCAGTTCTTC.

The gene calls are TRBV20-1 and TRBJ1-1, with TRBD1 identical over 8 bases. The germline V gene encodes CDR1 DFQATT and CDR2 SNEGSKA (reference sequence). CDR3 length: 15 amino acids. The trim removed 0 bases at V and 4 bases at J, leaving 7 bases unmatched. CDR3 DNA: TGCAGTGCTAGAGACCCGACAGGGGCAGGCACTGAAGCTTTCTTT. Amino acid sequence: CSARDPTGAGTEAFF.

The chain links TRBV20-1 to TRBJ1-5, with 12 bases that match TRBD1. The CDR3 is 15 residues long. Germline CDR1 DFQATT, CDR2 SNEGSKA (reference sequence). V lost 5 bases, J lost 6 bases, and 8 bases stayed unmatched. CDR3 in amino acids: CSAPPGTGGPQPQHF. DNA of the CDR3: TGCAGTGCTCCCCCCGGGACAGGGGGCCCTCAGCCCCAGCATTTT.

This clonotype was seen a few times. In nucleotides, the CDR3 is TGTGCCATCAGTGGAGGGGGGTCAGATACGCAGTATTTT. It translates to CAISGGGSDTQYF. The V gene is TRBV10-3, the J gene TRBJ2-3; the D call may be TRBD1 or TRBD2 (6 bases each). The CDR3 sequence is 13 residues long. Germline V CDR1 and CDR2: ENHRY, SYGVKD. Trimming cost V 4 bases and J 4 bases, with 9 bases left between them.

This clonotype was counted at least ten times. The chain is built from TRBV20-1 and TRBJ1-3, with D tentatively TRBD1 (5 bases). Trimming pared 3 bases from V and 0 bases from J, leaving 12 bases between. Looked up from germline, CDR1 is DFQATT and CDR2 is SNEGSKA (reference sequence). This CDR3 has 15 residues. CDR3 DNA: TGCAGTGCTAGCCCCCCGGGGGGCTCTGGAAACACCATATATTTT. It yields the protein CSASPPGGSGNTIYF.

This clonotype was recorded a few times. V is TRBV20-1 and J is TRBJ1-1; D is perhaps TRBD1 (5 bases). This CDR3 contains 11 residues. The V end was cut by 4 bases, the J end by 6 bases, with 9 bases between. CDR1 and CDR2 from the germline V gene are DFQATT and SNEGSKA (reference sequence). As DNA, the CDR3 is TGCAGTGCTACGGTGGGGGCTGAAGCTTTCTTT. Translating it yields CSATVGAEAFF.

This clonotype has a handful of counts. J is TRBJ2-2 and V is TRBV7-2; 7 bases align to TRBD1. The V gene end was trimmed by 5 bases and the J gene end by 0 bases; junction bases not matched to a gene: 3. Germline CDR1 SGHTA, CDR2 FQGNSA. The CDR3 extends over 15 amino acids. The CDR3, as DNA: TGTGCCAGCAGCCAGGGACAGCCGAACACCGGGGAGCTGTTTTTT. Amino acid sequence: CASSQGQPNTGELFF.

The J gene is TRBJ2-4, the V gene TRBV7-8; 9 bases map to TRBD1. V lost 4 bases, J lost 3 bases, and 7 bases stayed unmatched. CDR3 length equals 16 residues. Germline V gene data show CDR1 as SGHVS and CDR2 as FQNEAQ. Here the CDR3 reads CASSSTPGQGKNIQYF. The CDR3 coding sequence is TGTGCCAGCAGCTCCACGCCGGGACAGGGCAAAAACATTCAGTACTTC.

This chain joins TRBV11-2 and TRBJ2-1; no definite D call. CDR1 SGHAT and CDR2 FQNNGV come from the germline V gene. The CDR3 runs to 15 residues. Trimming pared 4 bases from V and 0 bases from J, leaving 10 bases between. CDR3 in DNA: TGTGCCAGCAGCTCCCGGACGGGCTCCTACAATGAGCAGTTCTTC. Translation gives CASSSRTGSYNEQFF.

The chain combines TRBV4-3 with TRBJ2-2, with D possibly being TRBD1 (6 bases). With 0 bases removed from V and 5 bases from J, the gap between germline ends came to 13 bases. Germline CDR1 reads LGHNA; CDR2 reads YSLEER. CDR3 length: 16 residues. CDR3 loop: CASSQDYRVGTGELFF. DNA for the CDR3: TGCGCCAGCAGCCAAGATTACAGGGTCGGGACCGGGGAGCTGTTTTTT.

This clonotype has only a few counts. The J gene is TRBJ1-1, the V gene TRBV6-5; a weak D match, TRBD1 (5 bases). Trimming removed 4 bases from V and 8 bases from J, with 14 bases in between. CDR3 length: 13 amino acids. Germline-derived CDR1 and CDR2 are MNHEY and SVGAGI. The CDR3 nucleotides read TGTGCCAGCAGTTTCCCCGGGACGCGGGAAGCTTTCTTT. It is translated as CASSFPGTREAFF.

The rearrangement joins TRBV4-3 to TRBJ1-1; possibly TRBD1 for D (6 bases). This CDR3 region has 14 residues. Germline-derived CDR1 and CDR2 are LGHNA and YSLEER. V lost 4 bases and J 5 bases, leaving 14 bases between the germline ends. CDR3 bases: TGCGCCAGCAGCCGAAAACAGGGAGGGACTGAAGCTTTCTTT. Residues: CASSRKQGGTEAFF.